Listed below are T cell receptor beta chains from one sample, sequenced in a study of CD8+CD57+ T cells in acquired aplastic anemia. One entry per CDR3 protein results from TCRdb running MiXCR on the reads. The sample contains 250,000 or so distinct CDR3 sequences, roughly half of which appear only once. Sequenced input: sorted CD4+, CD8+, or CD8+CD57+ T cells (not recorded which) from PBMCs. Receptors originate from a human donor with aplastic anemia. Both conserved end residues are part of each CDR3. The D gene is left open where the match is weak. Rows give clone size only sometimes, using once, few, many, or a class for an expanded clone.

j_call,clone_size,d_call,v_call,cdr3_length,cdr3_nt,cdr3_aa
TRBJ1-2,-,-,TRBV6-6,14,TGTGCCAGCAGTTTTTTGCCCAGCGGCTATGGCTACACCTTC,CASSFLPSGYGYTF
TRBJ2-7,-,TRBD1,TRBV6-1,14,TGTGCCAGCGGTGGTCAGGGGGCCGGCTACGAGCAGTACTTC,CASGGQGAGYEQYF
TRBJ2-5,many,TRBD2,TRBV7-6,17,TGTGCCAGCAGCTTAATCCGCCTGCGGGGGGGCCGTGAGACCCAGTACTTC,CASSLIRLRGGRETQYF
TRBJ1-5,-,-,TRBV2,13,TGTGCCAGCCAGGACAGTAGCAATCAGCCCCAGCATTTT,CASQDSSNQPQHF
TRBJ1-5,-,TRBD1,TRBV7-9,14,TGTGCCAGCAGGTCACAGGGGGATGGTCAGCCCCAGCATTTT,CASRSQGDGQPQHF
TRBJ2-7,many,-,TRBV5-6,14,TGTGCCAGCAGCGCCTTGACAGGCCACTACGAGCAGTACTTC,CASSALTGHYEQYF
TRBJ2-7,-,TRBD1,TRBV10-3,12,TGTGCCAGCAGAAACACAGGGGACGAGCAGTACTTC,CASRNTGDEQYF
TRBJ2-1,once,-,TRBV7-3,12,TGTGCCAGCAGCTTAGCGGAAGAGGGGCAGTTCTTC,CASSLAEEGQFF
TRBJ1-6,-,-,TRBV10-1,12,TGCGCCACCCGGGCGAGTAATTCACCCCTCCACTTT,CATRASNSPLHF
TRBJ1-6,-,-,TRBV6-5,13,TGTGCCAGCAGACGGGACTTTAATTCACCCCTCCACTTT,CASRRDFNSPLHF
TRBJ2-1,-,-,TRBV6-2/TRBV6-3,18,TGTGCCAGCAGTTACCCGGAACTGGGTGGAAACTCCTACAATGAGCAGTTCTTC,CASSYPELGGNSYNEQFF
TRBJ2-5,-,-,TRBV4-3,14,TGCGCCAGCAGCCAAGATCGTAGCGGAGAGACCCAGTACTTC,CASSQDRSGETQYF
TRBJ2-7,once,TRBD1,TRBV2,13,TGTGCCACCTCCGGGACAGGGTTTTACGAGCAGTACTTC,CATSGTGFYEQYF
TRBJ2-1,few,-,TRBV30,13,TGTGCCTGGAGTGTAGGGAGCTACAATGAGCAGTTCTTC,CAWSVGSYNEQFF
TRBJ2-7,-,-,TRBV6-5,16,TGTGCCAACAGTTACGAAGGGGCAGATCGACCTTACGAGCAGTACTTC,CANSYEGADRPYEQYF
TRBJ2-7,many,TRBD1,TRBV7-2,16,TGTGCCAGCAGCTTAGCGTATCGTGACAGGGGCCACGAGCAGTACTTC,CASSLAYRDRGHEQYF
TRBJ2-2,-,TRBD2,TRBV7-6,15,TGTGCCAGCAGCTTTAGCGGGGGGAAAGCCGGGGAGCTGTTTTTT,CASSFSGGKAGELFF
TRBJ2-5,-,-,TRBV5-4,13,TGTGCCAGCAGCTTAGTAGCGCAAGAGACCCAGTACTTC,CASSLVAQETQYF
TRBJ2-1,-,-,TRBV7-9,15,TGCGCCAGCAGCTTGGATACAGGGGGGGGCTGGGAGCAGTTCTTC,CASSLDTGGGWEQFF
TRBJ2-2,-,TRBD1,TRBV24-1,15,TGTGCCACCAGTGACTACGACAGGGACACCGGGGAGCTGTTTTTT,CATSDYDRDTGELFF
TRBJ2-2,many,-,TRBV2,14,TGTGCCAGCAGTGCAGCTTTCGGTCCCGGGGAGCTGTTTTTT,CASSAAFGPGELFF
TRBJ2-1,many,-,TRBV11-2,11,TGTGCCAGCAGCTTACAATATGAGCAGTTCTTC,CASSLQYEQFF
TRBJ2-7,many,-,TRBV24-1,13,TGTGCCACCAGTCCAGGCTACGATTACGAGCAGTACTTC,CATSPGYDYEQYF
TRBJ1-3,many,-,TRBV29-1,15,TGCAGCGTTGAGGAGCGGGGAAACGCTGGAAACACCATATATTTT,CSVEERGNAGNTIYF
TRBJ2-3,once,-,TRBV15,16,TGTGCCACCAGCAGGGCGGGGACGGTAGGAATAGATACGCAGTATTTT,CATSRAGTVGIDTQYF
TRBJ2-3,few,-,TRBV9,13,TGTGCCAGCAGCTACGGATCGGAGGATACGCAGTATTTT,CASSYGSEDTQYF
TRBJ1-1,-,-,TRBV7-6,14,TGTGCCAGCAGCTCGGAAACTGACAGCATGGGAGCTTTCTTT,CASSSETDSMGAFF
TRBJ1-6,-,TRBD1,TRBV14,16,TGTGCCAGCAGCCAAGTGTCGGGACAGTATAATTCACCCCTCCACTTT,CASSQVSGQYNSPLHF
TRBJ2-7,-,TRBD2,TRBV7-2,15,TGTGCCAGCAGCTCACACGCGGGGGGGCCGCACGAGCAGTACTTC,CASSSHAGGPHEQYF
TRBJ2-7,-,-,TRBV24-1,13,TGTGCCACCAGTGGGGGGACCGTCTCCCGACAGTACTTC,CATSGGTVSRQYF
TRBJ1-4,-,-,TRBV19,14,TGTGCCAGTAGTGCAGGGTTCGGGAATGAAAAACTGTTTTTT,CASSAGFGNEKLFF
TRBJ2-7,many,-,TRBV7-8,13,TGTGCCAGCAGTTTCGAAGAGGGCTACGAGCAGTACTTC,CASSFEEGYEQYF
TRBJ1-4,many,-,TRBV15,15,TGTGCCACCAGCAGAGACCGAGCCAATAATGAAAAACTGTTTTTT,CATSRDRANNEKLFF
TRBJ1-1,-,-,TRBV7-3,14,TGTGCCAGCAGTTCGGGGAGGGTCGGCACTGAAGCTTTCTTT,CASSSGRVGTEAFF
TRBJ1-1,many,TRBD1,TRBV6-6,16,TGTGCCAGCAGTTACTCGGAAGGCCCGGGACAGACTGAAGCTTTCTTT,CASSYSEGPGQTEAFF
TRBJ2-3,-,-,TRBV10-3,12,TGTGCCATCATGGACAGCACAGATACGCAGTATTTT,CAIMDSTDTQYF
TRBJ1-5,-,-,TRBV20-1,13,TGCAGTGCTTCTAACCCAGGGTATCAGCCCCAGCATTTT,CSASNPGYQPQHF
TRBJ2-2,once,TRBD2,TRBV7-9,17,TGTGCCAGCAGCACGAGCGGGGGGGGTTCCTCTGGCGGGGAGCTGTTTTTT,CASSTSGGGSSGGELFF
TRBJ1-6,-,-,TRBV7-2,16,TGTGCCAGCAGCCAAGTCCCCAGTTCCTATAATTCACCCCTCCACTTT,CASSQVPSSYNSPLHF
TRBJ1-3,many,-,TRBV9,11,TGTGCCACCAAGCGTGGAAACACCATATATTTT,CATKRGNTIYF
TRBJ1-1,many,-,TRBV7-3,14,TGTGCCAGCAGCTCTCAGGGTTATCGCACTGAAGCTTTCTTT,CASSSQGYRTEAFF
TRBJ2-7,few,-,TRBV7-9,11,TGTGCCAGCAGCCCTCTCTACGAGCAGTACTTC,CASSPLYEQYF
TRBJ1-4,-,-,TRBV25-1,16,TGTGCCAGCCATTCGGGCGGGATCGTTGGGAATGAAAAACTGTTTTTT,CASHSGGIVGNEKLFF
TRBJ2-7,many,TRBD2,TRBV20-1,12,TGCAGTGCTAGAGATCGGCGGGAGGAGCAGTACTTC,CSARDRREEQYF
TRBJ2-7,-,-,TRBV30,14,TGTGCCTGGAGTGTACTCCGGAGCTCCTACGAGCAGTACTTC,CAWSVLRSSYEQYF
TRBJ2-1,many,TRBD2,TRBV20-1,19,TGCAGTGCTAGGAGCGGGGGGGCCTTAAGCAGGAGCTCCTACAATGAGCAGTTCTTC,CSARSGGALSRSSYNEQFF
TRBJ1-5,-,-,TRBV5-1,15,TGCGCCAGCAGCCCGGAGGAGGGACTCAATCAGCCCCAGCATTTT,CASSPEEGLNQPQHF
TRBJ1-6,many,TRBD1,TRBV15,14,TGTGCCACCAGCAGGAGCAGGGGGAATTCACCCCTCCACTTT,CATSRSRGNSPLHF
TRBJ1-1,-,TRBD1,TRBV7-2,15,TGTGCCAGCAGTTTCCGGACAGGGGGGAACACTGAAGCTTTCTTT,CASSFRTGGNTEAFF
TRBJ1-2,-,-,TRBV7-9,14,TGTGCCAGCAGCCGGGACGGCACTAACTATGGCTACACCTTC,CASSRDGTNYGYTF
TRBJ1-1,many,-,TRBV7-3,14,TGTGCCAGTGGACACGGGCGGGTGAACACTGAAGCTTTCTTT,CASGHGRVNTEAFF
TRBJ1-2,-,-,TRBV7-9,15,TGTGCCAGCAGCACAACCTACCCGAAGGACTATGGCTACACCTTC,CASSTTYPKDYGYTF
TRBJ2-7,-,TRBD1,TRBV4-1,16,TGCGCCAGCAGCCAAGACAGGGGGACAGCCTCCTACGAGCAGTACTTC,CASSQDRGTASYEQYF
TRBJ2-6,-,-,TRBV7-2,16,TGTGCCAGCAGTTCCTCTCGACTGGCTGGGGCCAACGTCCTGACTTTC,CASSSSRLAGANVLTF
TRBJ1-5,few,-,TRBV6-5,14,TGTGCCAGCAGTTATCCCGGGGAGAATCAGCCCCAGCATTTT,CASSYPGENQPQHF